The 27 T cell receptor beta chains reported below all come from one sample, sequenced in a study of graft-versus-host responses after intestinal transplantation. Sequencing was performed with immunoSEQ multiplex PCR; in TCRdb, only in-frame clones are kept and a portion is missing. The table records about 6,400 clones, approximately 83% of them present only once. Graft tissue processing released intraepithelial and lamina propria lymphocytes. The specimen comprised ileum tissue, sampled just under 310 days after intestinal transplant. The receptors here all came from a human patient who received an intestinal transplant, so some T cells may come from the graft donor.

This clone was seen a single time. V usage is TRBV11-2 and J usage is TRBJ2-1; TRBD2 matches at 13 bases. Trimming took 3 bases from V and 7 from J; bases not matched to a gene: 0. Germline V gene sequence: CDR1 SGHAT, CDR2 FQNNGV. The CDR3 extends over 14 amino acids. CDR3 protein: CASSLGLAGNEQFF. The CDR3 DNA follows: TGTGCCAGCAGCTTGGGACTAGCGGGGAATGAGCAGTTCTTC.

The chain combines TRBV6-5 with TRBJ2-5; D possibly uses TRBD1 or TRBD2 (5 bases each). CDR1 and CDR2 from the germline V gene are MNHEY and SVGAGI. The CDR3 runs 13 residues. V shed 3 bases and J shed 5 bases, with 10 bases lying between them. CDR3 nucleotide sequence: TGTGCCAGCAGTTATGGGACGGCGGAGACCCAGTACTTC. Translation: CASSYGTAETQYF.

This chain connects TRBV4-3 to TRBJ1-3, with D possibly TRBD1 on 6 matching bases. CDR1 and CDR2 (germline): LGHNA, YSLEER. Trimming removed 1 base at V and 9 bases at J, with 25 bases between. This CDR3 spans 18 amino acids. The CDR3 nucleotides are TGCGCCAGCAGCCAAGTTGGTTCAGGGGTCAGGGATGTGGGCACCATATATTTT. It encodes CASSQVGSGVRDVGTIYF.

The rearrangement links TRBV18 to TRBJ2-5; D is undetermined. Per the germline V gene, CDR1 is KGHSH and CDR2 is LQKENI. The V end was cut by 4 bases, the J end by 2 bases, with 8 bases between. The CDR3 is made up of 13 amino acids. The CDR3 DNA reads TGTGCCAGCTCACTAAACCGGCAAGAGACCCAGTACTTC. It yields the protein CASSLNRQETQYF.

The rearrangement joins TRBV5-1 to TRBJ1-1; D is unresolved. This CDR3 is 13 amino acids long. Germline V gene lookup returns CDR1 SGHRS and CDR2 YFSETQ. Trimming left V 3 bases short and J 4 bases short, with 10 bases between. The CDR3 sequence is CASSSPSGTEAFF. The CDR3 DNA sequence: TGCGCCAGCAGCTCCCCCTCGGGCACTGAAGCTTTCTTT.

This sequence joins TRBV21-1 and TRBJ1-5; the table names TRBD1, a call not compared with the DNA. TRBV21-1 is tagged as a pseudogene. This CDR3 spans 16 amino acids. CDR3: CASSKDGLGGNQPQHF. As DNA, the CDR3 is TGTGCCAGCAGCAAAGATGGCTTAGGGGGCAATCAGCCCCAGCATTTT.

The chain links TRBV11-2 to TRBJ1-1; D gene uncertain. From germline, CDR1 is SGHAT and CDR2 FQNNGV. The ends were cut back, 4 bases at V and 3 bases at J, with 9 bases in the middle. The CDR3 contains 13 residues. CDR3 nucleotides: TGTGCCAGCAGCTCCCCCCCCTACACTGAAGCTTTCTTT. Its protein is CASSSPPYTEAFF.

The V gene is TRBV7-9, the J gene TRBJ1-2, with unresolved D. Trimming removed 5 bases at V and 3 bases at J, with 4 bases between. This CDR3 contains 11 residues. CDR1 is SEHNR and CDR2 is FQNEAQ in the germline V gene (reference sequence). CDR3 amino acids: CASSPHYGYTF. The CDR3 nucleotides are TGTGCCAGCAGCCCACACTATGGCTACACCTTC.

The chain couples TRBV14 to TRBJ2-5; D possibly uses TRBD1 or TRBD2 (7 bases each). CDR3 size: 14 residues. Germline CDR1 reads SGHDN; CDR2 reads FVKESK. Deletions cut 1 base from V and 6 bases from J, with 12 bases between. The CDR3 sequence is CASSQGQGGQTQYF. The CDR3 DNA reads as TGTGCCAGCAGCCAAGGACAGGGAGGGCAGACCCAGTACTTC.

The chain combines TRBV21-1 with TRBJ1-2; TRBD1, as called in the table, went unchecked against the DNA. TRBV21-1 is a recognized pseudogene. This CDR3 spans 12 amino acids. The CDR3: CASTGGYYGYTF. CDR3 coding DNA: TGTGCCAGCACAGGGGGCTACTATGGCTACACCTTC.

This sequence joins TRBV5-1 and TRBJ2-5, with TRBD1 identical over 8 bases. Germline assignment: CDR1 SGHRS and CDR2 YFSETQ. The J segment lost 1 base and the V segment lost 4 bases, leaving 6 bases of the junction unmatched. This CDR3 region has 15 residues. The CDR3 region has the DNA TGCGCCAGCAGCCTTACGACAGGGGCCCAAGAGACCCAGTACTTC. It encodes CASSLTTGAQETQYF.

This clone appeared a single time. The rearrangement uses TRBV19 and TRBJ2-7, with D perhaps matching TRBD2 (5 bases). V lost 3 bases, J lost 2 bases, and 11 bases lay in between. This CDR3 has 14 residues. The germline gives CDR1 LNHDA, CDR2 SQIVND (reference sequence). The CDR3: CASSISGLTYEQYF. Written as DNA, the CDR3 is TGTGCCAGTAGTATTTCAGGACTGACCTACGAGCAGTACTTC.

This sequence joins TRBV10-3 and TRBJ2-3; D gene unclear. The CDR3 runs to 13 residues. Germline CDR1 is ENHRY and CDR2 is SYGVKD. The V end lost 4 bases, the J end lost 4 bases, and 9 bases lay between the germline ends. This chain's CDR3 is CAISVASADTQYF. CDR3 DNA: TGTGCCATCAGTGTTGCTTCAGCAGATACGCAGTATTTT.

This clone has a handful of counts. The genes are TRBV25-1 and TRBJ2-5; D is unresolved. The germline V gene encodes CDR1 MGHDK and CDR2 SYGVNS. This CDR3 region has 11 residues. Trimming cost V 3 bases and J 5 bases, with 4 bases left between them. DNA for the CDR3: TGTGCCAGCAGTGACAGGGAGACCCAGTACTTC. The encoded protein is CASSDRETQYF.

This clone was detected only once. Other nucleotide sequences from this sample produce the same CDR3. CDR3 DNA sequence: TGTGCCAGTAGTCCCCTGACGGGGGGAAGGAGCAATCAGCCCCAGCATTTT. Amino acids: CASSPLTGGRSNQPQHF. J is TRBJ1-5 and V is TRBV19; perhaps TRBD1 as D (5 bases). The ends were cut back, 5 bases at V and 1 base at J, with 18 bases in the middle. Per germline, CDR1 LNHDA and CDR2 SQIVND (reference sequence). CDR3 length: 17 residues.

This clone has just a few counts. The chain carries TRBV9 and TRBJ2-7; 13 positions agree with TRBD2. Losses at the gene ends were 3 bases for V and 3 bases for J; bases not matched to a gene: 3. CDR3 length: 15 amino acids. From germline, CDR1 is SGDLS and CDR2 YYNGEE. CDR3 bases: TGTGCCAGCAGCGCGACTAGCGGGGGGATCTACGAGCAGTACTTC. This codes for CASSATSGGIYEQYF.

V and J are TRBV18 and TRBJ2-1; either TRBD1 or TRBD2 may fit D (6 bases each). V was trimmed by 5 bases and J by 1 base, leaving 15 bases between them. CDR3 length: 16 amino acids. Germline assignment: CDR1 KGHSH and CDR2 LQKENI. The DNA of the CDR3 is TGTGCCAGCTCATGCAGCACGGGGGCTTCCTACAATGAGCAGTTCTTC. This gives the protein CASSCSTGASYNEQFF.

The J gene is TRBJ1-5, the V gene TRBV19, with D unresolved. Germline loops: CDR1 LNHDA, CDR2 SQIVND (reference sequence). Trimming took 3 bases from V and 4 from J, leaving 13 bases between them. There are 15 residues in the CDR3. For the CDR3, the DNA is TGTGCCAGTAGTATTCGGGGATGGGTTAATCAGCCCCAGCATTTT. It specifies CASSIRGWVNQPQHF.

As DNA, the CDR3 is TGTGCCAGCAGGGAGGACACGGCGACCTACGAGCAGTACTTC. This sequence encodes CASREDTATYEQYF. The gene calls are TRBV6-5 and TRBJ2-7; D is tentatively TRBD1 or TRBD2 (5 bases each). The CDR3 spans 14 residues. V gave up 6 bases and J gave up 2 bases, with 14 bases separating them. CDR1 is MNHEY and CDR2 is SVGAGI in the germline V gene.

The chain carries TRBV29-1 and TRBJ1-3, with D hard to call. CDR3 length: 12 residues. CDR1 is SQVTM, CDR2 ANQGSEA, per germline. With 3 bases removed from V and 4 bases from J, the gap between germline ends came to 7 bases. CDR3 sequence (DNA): TGCAGCGTTGACGGGAGCGGAAACACCATATATTTT. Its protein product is CSVDGSGNTIYF. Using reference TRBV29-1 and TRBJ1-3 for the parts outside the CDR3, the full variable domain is SAVISQKPSRDICQRGTSLTIQCQVDSQVTMMFWYRQQPGQSLTLIATANQGSEATYESGFVIDKFPISRPNLTFSTLTVSNMSPEDSSIYLCSVDGSGNTIYFGEGSWLTVV.

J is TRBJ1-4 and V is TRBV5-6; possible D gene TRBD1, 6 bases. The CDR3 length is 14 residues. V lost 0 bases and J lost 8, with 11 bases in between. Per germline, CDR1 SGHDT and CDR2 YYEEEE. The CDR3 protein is CASSLVGGKEKLFF. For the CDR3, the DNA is TGTGCCAGCAGCTTGGTAGGGGGGAAAGAAAAACTGTTTTTT.

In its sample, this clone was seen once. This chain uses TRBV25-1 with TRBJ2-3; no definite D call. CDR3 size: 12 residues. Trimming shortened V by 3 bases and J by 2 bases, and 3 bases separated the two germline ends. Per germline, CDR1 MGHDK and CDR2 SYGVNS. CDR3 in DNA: TGTGCCAGCAGTGACAACACAGATACGCAGTATTTT. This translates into CASSDNTDTQYF.

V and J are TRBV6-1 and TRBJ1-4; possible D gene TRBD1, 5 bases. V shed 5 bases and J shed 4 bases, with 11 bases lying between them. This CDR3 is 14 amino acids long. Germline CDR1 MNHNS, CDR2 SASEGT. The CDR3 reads CASSIYQGNEKLFF. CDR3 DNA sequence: TGTGCCAGCAGTATATATCAGGGTAATGAAAAACTGTTTTTT.

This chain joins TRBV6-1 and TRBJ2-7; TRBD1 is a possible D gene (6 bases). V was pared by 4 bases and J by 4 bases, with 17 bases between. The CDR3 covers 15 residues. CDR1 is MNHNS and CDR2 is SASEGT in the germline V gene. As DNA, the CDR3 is TGTGCCAGCAGTGCCTTTACAGGGCTCTCTTACGAGCAGTACTTC. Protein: CASSAFTGLSYEQYF.

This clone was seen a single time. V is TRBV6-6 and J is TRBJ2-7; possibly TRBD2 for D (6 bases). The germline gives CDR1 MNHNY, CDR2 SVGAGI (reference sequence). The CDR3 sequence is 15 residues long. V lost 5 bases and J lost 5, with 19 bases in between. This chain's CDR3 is CASSPGTYQSHEQYF. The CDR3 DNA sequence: TGTGCCAGCAGTCCAGGGACTTATCAAAGCCACGAGCAGTACTTC.

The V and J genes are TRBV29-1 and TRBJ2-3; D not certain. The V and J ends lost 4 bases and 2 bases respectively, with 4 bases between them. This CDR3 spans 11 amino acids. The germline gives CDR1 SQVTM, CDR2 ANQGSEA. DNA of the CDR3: TGCAGCGTTGCCCTCACAGATACGCAGTATTTT. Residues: CSVALTDTQYF.

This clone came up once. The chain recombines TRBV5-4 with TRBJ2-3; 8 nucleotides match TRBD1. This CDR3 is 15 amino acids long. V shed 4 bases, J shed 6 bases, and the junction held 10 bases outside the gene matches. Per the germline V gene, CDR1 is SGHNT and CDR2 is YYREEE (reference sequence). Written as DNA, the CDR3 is TGTGCCAGCAGCGAAGGGACAGGTGGTTTGGATACGCAGTATTTT. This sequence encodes CASSEGTGGLDTQYF.